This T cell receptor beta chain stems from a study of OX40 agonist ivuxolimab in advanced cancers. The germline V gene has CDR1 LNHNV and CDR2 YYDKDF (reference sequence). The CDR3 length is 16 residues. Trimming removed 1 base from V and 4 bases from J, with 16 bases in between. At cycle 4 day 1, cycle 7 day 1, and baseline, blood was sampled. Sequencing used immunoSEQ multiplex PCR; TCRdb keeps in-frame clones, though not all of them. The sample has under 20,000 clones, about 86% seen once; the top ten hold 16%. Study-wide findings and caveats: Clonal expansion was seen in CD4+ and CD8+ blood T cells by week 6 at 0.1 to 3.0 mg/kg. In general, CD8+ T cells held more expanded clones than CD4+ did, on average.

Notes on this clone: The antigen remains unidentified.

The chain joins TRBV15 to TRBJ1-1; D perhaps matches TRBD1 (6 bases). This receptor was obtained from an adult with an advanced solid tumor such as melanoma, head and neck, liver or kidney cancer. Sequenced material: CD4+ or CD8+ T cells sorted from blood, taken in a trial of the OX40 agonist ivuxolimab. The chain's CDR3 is CATSRGGTLKGTEAFF. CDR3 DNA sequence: TGTGCCACCAGCAGAGGGGGGACACTCAAGGGCACTGAAGCTTTCTTT.